This is a list of T cell receptor beta chains from one sample in a study of response to subunit inactivated influenza vaccine. In TCRdb, the RT-PCR reads were re-called with MiXCR into one record per CDR3 protein. Among 530,000 or so distinct CDR3 sequences listed, approximately 24% were seen once. Sequencing used CD4+ T cells sorted from PBMCs, obtained around 5 days after vaccination. The receptor source for this set is a man aged 50-59 years who received an inactivated influenza vaccine. Both conserved end residues are trimmed from each CDR3.

j_call v_call cdr3_aa
TRBJ1-4 TRBV12-3/TRBV12-4 ASSNPKEKLF
TRBJ2-2 TRBV7-2 ASSLWGFTGELF
TRBJ2-5 TRBV12-3/TRBV12-4 ASSFILKTQY
TRBJ1-1 TRBV4-3 ASSFRLNTEAF
TRBJ1-1 TRBV20-1 SARVWINTEAF
TRBJ1-5 TRBV12-3/TRBV12-4 ASSTPGTGVGNQPQH
TRBJ2-7 TRBV4-3 ASSQEEQRWGEASYEQY
TRBJ1-3 TRBV12-3/TRBV12-4 ASRGAPTIY
TRBJ1-1 TRBV7-6 ASSSNRGVNTEAF
TRBJ2-2 TRBV18 ASSIVASNTGELF
TRBJ1-6 TRBV15 ATSREPRAYNSPLH
TRBJ2-7 TRBV29-1 SVHAAGGMDEQY
TRBJ1-3 TRBV29-1 SVSDRGRNTIY
TRBJ2-5 TRBV10-3 AISSGGVGQETQY
TRBJ2-2 TRBV4-3 ASSQNGLALNTGELF
TRBJ2-1 TRBV20-1 SATLAAGLAGGRSYNEQF
TRBJ1-2 TRBV6-1 ASSSGLRLGGYT
TRBJ2-5 TRBV29-1 SAANIQETQY
TRBJ1-1 TRBV5-1 ASSLEWPEAF
TRBJ2-5 TRBV9 ASSVGGTQETQY
TRBJ1-4 TRBV12-3/TRBV12-4 ASSFAPGGKLF
TRBJ2-2 TRBV20-1 SARPRRLAANTGELF
TRBJ2-1 TRBV10-2 ASSEGGYNEQF
TRBJ2-2 TRBV4-3 ASSPFDGQLF
TRBJ2-5 TRBV9 ASSVEGRGKTQY
TRBJ2-5 TRBV2 ASSIGLAGRETQY
TRBJ2-3 TRBV24-1 ATSDSWSSADTQY
TRBJ2-5 TRBV12-3/TRBV12-4 ASSSVVGETQY
TRBJ2-7 TRBV6-2/TRBV6-3 ASSATGIAGEQY